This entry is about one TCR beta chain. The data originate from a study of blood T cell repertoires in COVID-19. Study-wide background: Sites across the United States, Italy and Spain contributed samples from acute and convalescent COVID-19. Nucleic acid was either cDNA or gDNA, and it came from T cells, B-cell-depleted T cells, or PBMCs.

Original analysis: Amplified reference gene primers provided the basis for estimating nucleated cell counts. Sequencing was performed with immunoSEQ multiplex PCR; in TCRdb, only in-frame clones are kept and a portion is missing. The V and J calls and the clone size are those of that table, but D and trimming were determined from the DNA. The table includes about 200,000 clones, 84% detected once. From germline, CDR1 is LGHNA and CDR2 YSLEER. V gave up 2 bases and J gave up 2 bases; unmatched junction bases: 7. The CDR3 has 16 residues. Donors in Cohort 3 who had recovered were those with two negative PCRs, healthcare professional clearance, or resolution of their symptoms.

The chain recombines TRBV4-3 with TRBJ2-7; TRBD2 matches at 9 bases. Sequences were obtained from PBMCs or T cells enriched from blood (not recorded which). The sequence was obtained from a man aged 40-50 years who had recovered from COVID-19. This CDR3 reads CASSQWLAGDAYEQYF. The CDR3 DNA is TGCGCCAGCAGCCAATGGTTAGCGGGGGATGCCTACGAGCAGTACTTC.